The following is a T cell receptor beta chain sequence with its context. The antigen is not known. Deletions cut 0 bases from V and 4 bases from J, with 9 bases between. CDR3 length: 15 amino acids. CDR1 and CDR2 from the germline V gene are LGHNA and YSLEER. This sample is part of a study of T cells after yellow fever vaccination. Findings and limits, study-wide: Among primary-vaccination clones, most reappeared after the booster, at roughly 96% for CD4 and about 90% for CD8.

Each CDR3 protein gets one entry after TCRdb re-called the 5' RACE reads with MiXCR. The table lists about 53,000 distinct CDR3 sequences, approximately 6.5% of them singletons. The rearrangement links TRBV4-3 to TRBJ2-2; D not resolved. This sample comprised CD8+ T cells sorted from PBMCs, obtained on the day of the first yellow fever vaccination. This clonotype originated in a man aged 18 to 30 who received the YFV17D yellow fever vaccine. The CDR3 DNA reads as TGCGCCAGCAGCCAAGATACCAGAGTCACCGGGGAGCTGTTTTTT. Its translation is CASSQDTRVTGELFF.